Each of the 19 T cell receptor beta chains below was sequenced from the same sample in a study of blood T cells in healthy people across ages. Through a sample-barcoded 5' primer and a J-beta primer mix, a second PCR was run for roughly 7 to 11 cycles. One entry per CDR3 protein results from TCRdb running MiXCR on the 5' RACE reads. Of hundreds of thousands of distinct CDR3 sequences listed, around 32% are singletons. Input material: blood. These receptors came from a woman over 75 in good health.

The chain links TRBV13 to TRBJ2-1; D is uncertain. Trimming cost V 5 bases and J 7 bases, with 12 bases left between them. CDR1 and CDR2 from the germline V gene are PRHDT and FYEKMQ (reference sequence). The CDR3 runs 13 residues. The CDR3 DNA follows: TGTGCCAGCAGCCCCAGATCCTCGAATGAGCAGTTCTTC. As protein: CASSPRSSNEQFF.

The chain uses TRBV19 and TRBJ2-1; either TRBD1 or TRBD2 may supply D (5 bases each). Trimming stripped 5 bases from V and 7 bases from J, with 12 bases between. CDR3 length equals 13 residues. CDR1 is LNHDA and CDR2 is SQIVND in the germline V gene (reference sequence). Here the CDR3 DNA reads TGTGCCAGTAGTGCCACGGGGACGAATGAGCAGTTCTTC. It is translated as CASSATGTNEQFF. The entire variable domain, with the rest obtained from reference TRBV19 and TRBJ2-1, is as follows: DGGITQSPKYLFRKEGQNVTLSCEQNLNHDAMYWYRQDPGQGLRLIYYSQIVNDFQKGDIAEGYSVSREKKESFPLTVTSAQKNPTAFYLCASSATGTNEQFFGPGTRLTVL.

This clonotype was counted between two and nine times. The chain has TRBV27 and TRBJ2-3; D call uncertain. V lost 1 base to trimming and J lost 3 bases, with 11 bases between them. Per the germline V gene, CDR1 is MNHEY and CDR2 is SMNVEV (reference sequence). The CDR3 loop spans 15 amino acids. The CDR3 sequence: CASSLYGEGTDTQYF. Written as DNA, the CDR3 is TGTGCCAGCAGTTTATATGGGGAAGGGACAGATACGCAGTATTTT.

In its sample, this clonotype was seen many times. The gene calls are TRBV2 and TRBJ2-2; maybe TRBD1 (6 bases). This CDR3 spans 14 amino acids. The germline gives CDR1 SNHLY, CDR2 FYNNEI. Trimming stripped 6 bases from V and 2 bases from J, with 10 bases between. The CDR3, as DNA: TGTGCCAGCAGGAAGGACAGAAACACCGGGGAGCTGTTTTTT. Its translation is CASRKDRNTGELFF. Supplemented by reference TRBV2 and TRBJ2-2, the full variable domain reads EPEVTQTPSHQVTQMGQEVILRCVPISNHLYFYWYRQILGQKVEFLVSFYNNEISEKSEIFDDQFSVERPDGSNFTLKIRSTKLEDSAMYFCASRKDRNTGELFFGEGSRLTVL.

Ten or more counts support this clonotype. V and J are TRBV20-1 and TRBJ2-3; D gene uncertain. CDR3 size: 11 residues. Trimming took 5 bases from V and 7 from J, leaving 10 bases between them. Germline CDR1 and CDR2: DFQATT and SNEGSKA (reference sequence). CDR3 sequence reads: CSALPGNTQYF. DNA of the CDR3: TGCAGTGCTTTACCGGGTAATACGCAGTATTTT.

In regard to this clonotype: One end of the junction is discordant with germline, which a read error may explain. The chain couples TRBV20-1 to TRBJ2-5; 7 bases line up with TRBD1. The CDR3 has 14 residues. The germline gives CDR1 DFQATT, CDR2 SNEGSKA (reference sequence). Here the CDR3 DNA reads TGCGGTGCCCCCAGGGCAGGGGGTGGGGGGACCCAGTACTTC. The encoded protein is CGAPRAGGGGTQYF.

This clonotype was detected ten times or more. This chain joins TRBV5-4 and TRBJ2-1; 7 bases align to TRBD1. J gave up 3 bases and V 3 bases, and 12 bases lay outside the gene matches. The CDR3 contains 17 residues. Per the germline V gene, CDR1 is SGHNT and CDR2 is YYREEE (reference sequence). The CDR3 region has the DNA TGTGCCAGCAGCTCCTCATCCGGGACAGTACTCTACAATGAGCAGTTCTTC. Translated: CASSSSSGTVLYNEQFF.

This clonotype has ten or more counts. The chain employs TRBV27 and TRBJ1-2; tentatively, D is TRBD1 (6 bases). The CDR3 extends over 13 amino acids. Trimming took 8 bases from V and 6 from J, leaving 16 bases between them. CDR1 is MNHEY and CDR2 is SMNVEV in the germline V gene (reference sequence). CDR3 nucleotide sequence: TGTGCCAGCGGCCTACAGGGTGCTAATGGCTACACCTTC. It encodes CASGLQGANGYTF.

The CDR3 reads CASSANAGFYGYTF. In DNA, the CDR3 is TGTGCCAGCAGTGCGAACGCAGGGTTCTATGGCTACACCTTC. The chain has TRBV25-1 and TRBJ1-2; tentatively, D is TRBD1 (5 bases). V lost 4 bases and J 4 bases, leaving 13 bases between the germline ends. This CDR3 is built from 14 residues. Looked up from germline, CDR1 is MGHDK and CDR2 is SYGVNS.

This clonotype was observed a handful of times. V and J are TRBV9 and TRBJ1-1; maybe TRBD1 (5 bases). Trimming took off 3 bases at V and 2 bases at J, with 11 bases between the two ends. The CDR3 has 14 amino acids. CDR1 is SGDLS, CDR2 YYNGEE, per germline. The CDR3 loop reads CASSALGVNTEAFF. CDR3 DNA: TGTGCCAGCAGCGCCCTGGGGGTTAACACTGAAGCTTTCTTT.

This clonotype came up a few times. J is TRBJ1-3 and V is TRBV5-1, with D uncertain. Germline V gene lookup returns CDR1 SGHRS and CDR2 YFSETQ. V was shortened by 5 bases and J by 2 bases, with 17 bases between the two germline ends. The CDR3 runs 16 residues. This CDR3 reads CASSLRATSAGNTIYF. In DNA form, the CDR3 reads TGCGCCAGCAGTCTAAGAGCTACCTCCGCTGGAAACACCATATATTTT.

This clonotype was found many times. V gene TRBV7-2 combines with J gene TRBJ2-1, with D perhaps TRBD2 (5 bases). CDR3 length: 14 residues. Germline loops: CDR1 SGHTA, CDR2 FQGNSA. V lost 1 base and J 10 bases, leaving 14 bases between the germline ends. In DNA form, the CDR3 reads TGTGCCAGCAGCTTAGGAGCGGCCCTAAGAGAGCAGTTCTTC. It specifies CASSLGAALREQFF.

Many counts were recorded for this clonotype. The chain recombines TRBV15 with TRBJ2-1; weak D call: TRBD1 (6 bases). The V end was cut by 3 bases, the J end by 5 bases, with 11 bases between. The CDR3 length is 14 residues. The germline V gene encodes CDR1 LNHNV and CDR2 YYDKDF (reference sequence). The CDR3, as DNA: TGTGCCACCAGCAGGGGAGACAGGAACAATGAGCAGTTCTTC. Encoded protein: CATSRGDRNNEQFF. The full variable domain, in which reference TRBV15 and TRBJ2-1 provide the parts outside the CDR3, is DAMVIQNPRYQVTQFGKPVTLSCSQTLNHNVMYWYQQKSSQAPKLLFHYYDKDFNNEADTPDNFQSRRPNTSFCFLDIRSPGLGDTAMYLCATSRGDRNNEQFFGPGTRLTVL.

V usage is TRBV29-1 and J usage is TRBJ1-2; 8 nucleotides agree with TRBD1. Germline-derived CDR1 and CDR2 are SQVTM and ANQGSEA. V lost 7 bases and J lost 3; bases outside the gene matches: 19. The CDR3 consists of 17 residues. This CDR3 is CSALGGTGNGADYGYTF. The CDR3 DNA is TGCAGCGCCCTTGGGGGGACAGGTAACGGTGCGGACTATGGCTACACCTTC.

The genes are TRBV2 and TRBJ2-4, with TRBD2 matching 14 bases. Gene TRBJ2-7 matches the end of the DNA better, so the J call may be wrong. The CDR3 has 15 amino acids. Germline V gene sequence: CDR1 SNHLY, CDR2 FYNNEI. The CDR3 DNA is TGTGCCAGCAGGGGACTAGCGGGGGATTACTACGAGCAGTACTTC. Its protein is CASRGLAGDYYEQYF.

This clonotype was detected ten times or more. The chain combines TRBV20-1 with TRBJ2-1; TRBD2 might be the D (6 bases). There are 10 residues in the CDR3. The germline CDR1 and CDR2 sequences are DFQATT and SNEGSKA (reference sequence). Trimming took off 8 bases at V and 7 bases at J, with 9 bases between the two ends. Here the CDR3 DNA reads TGCAGTTCGCTAGCGAATGAGCAGTTCTTC. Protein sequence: CSSLANEQFF.

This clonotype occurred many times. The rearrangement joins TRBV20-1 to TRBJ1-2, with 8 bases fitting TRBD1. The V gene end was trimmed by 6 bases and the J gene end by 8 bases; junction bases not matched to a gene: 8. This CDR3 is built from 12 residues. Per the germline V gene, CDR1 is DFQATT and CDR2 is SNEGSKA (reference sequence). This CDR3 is CSATDRGVGYTF. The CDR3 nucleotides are TGCAGTGCAACCGACAGGGGAGTAGGCTACACCTTC.

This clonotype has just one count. The CDR3, as DNA: TGCAGTGCTAGGGGAATGGCCGCAGGTACGCAGTATTTT. This encodes CSARGMAAGTQYF. The genes are TRBV20-1 and TRBJ2-3, with D uncertain. Trimming pared 3 bases from V and 8 bases from J, leaving 15 bases between. The CDR3 is made up of 13 amino acids. The germline V gene has CDR1 DFQATT and CDR2 SNEGSKA (reference sequence).

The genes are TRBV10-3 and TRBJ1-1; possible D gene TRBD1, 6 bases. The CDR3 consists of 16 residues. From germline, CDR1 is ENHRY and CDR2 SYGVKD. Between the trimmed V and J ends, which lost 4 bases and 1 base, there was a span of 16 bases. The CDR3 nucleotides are TGTGCCATCAGTGGGGGGCAGGGAAGAGGGAACACTGAAGCTTTCTTT. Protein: CAISGGQGRGNTEAFF.